Listed below are T cell receptor beta chains from one sample, sequenced in a study of control samples from healthy donors and cancer patients. Using immunoSEQ multiplex PCR, the repertoire was profiled, and TCRdb retains in-frame clones only, with some absent. Of 95,000 to 100,000 clones listed, more than 85% were seen once; the top ten hold approximately 7.8%. Sequencing was performed on blood. These receptors were taken from a man aged 30-40 years in good health. The CDR3 runs from the conserved cysteine through the conserved F or W. A D gene is named only where the DNA matches it firmly. The size entry is marked missing in some rows and otherwise reads once, few, many or a size class.

CDR3aa | CDR3nt | j_gene | d_gene | abundance | v_gene
CASSRQGAVNYGYTF | TGTGCCAGCAGTAGACAGGGGGCGGTTAACTATGGCTACACCTTC | TRBJ1-2 | TRBD1 | NA | TRBV28
CASSGGQGSYEQYF | TGTGCCAGCAGCGGAGGACAGGGGTCCTACGAGCAGTACTTC | TRBJ2-7 | TRBD1 | NA | TRBV7-9
CASSLPDNSPLHF | TGTGCCAGCAGCTTACCGGATAATTCACCCCTCCACTTT | TRBJ1-6 | NA | NA | TRBV5-4
CASSLLQKETQYF | TGCGCCAGCAGCTTACTCCAGAAAGAGACCCAGTACTTC | TRBJ2-5 | NA | NA | TRBV5-1
CAISDWGGSTDTQYF | TGTGCCATCAGTGATTGGGGCGGTAGCACAGATACGCAGTATTTT | TRBJ2-3 | NA | few | TRBV10-3
CASSLGGGAETQYF | TGCGCCAGCAGCTTGGGTGGGGGCGCGGAGACCCAGTACTTC | TRBJ2-5 | NA | NA | TRBV5-1
CAIKASGGADTGELFF | TGTGCCATCAAAGCTAGCGGGGGGGCTGACACCGGGGAGCTGTTTTTT | TRBJ2-2 | TRBD2 | NA | TRBV10-3
CASFPSARGVTTEAFF | TGTGCCAGTTTTCCTTCCGCCCGGGGGGTGACCACTGAAGCTTTCTTT | TRBJ1-1 | NA | once | TRBV19
CASSRQGTEKLFF | TGTGCCAGCAGCCGTCAGGGTACTGAAAAACTGTTTTTT | TRBJ1-4 | NA | NA | TRBV6-5
CASSQRFLNTIYF | TGCGCCAGCAGCCAAAGGTTCCTAAACACCATATATTTT | TRBJ1-3 | NA | NA | TRBV4-1
CASSEQGGQTNTGELFF | TGTGCCAGCAGTGAACAGGGGGGACAGACGAACACCGGGGAGCTGTTTTTT | TRBJ2-2 | NA | NA | TRBV25-1
CASSVVGFAGEKLFF | TGTGCCAGCAGCGTAGTGGGATTCGCAGGGGAAAAACTGTTTTTT | TRBJ1-4 | NA | few | TRBV9
CASSYTTGEDSPLHF | TGTGCCAGCAGTTACACCACAGGGGAAGATTCACCCCTCCACTTT | TRBJ1-6 | TRBD1 | NA | TRBV6-5
CASSLRLAGGETQYF | TGTGCCAGCAGTCTAAGACTAGCGGGAGGCGAGACCCAGTACTTC | TRBJ2-5 | TRBD2 | NA | TRBV3-1/TRBV3-2
CASSLMGAFAGELFF | TGTGCCAGCAGTCTAATGGGGGCTTTCGCCGGGGAGCTGTTTTTT | TRBJ2-2 | NA | NA | TRBV28
CASSPTQGAPNEQYF | TGTGCCAGCAGCCCAACCCAGGGGGCACCTAACGAGCAGTACTTC | TRBJ2-7 | TRBD1 | once | TRBV7-6
CASRSGQQETQYF | TGTGCCAGCAGATCGGGACAACAAGAGACCCAGTACTTC | TRBJ2-5 | NA | NA | TRBV12-3/TRBV12-4
CASSPRVTRLAGAETQYF | TGTGCCAGCTCACCCCGGGTTACTCGACTAGCGGGAGCGGAGACCCAGTACTTC | TRBJ2-5 | TRBD2 | NA | TRBV18
CASSGDVDSPLHF | TGTGCCAGTAGTGGGGACGTGGATTCACCCCTCCACTTT | TRBJ1-6 | NA | NA | TRBV19
CATRFNGRGRDEQFF | TGTGCCACCAGATTTAACGGGAGGGGCCGGGATGAGCAGTTCTTC | TRBJ2-1 | TRBD2 | NA | TRBV15
CASSVGWEGLRYGYTF | TGTGCCAGCAGCGTAGGATGGGAGGGTCTGCGTTATGGCTACACCTTC | TRBJ1-2 | NA | once | TRBV9
CASSATGQQETQYF | TGTGCCAGCTCAGCTACGGGACAGCAAGAGACCCAGTACTTC | TRBJ2-5 | TRBD1 | NA | TRBV18
CASRESSYNEQFF | TGTGCCAGCAGGGAGAGCTCCTACAATGAGCAGTTCTTC | TRBJ2-1 | NA | NA | TRBV21-1
CASRDSGTDTQYF | TGTGCCAGCCGGGACAGCGGCACAGATACGCAGTATTTT | TRBJ2-3 | TRBD1 | once | TRBV14
CASSLTPDTGNYGYTF | TGCGCCAGCAGCTTGACCCCAGACACAGGGAACTATGGCTACACCTTC | TRBJ1-2 | NA | NA | TRBV5-1
CASSQVKQGGINSPLHF | TGTGCCAGCTCACAGGTTAAACAGGGAGGAATAAATTCACCCCTCCACTTT | TRBJ1-6 | NA | NA | TRBV18
CASSEGCGTGGEETQYF | TGCGCCAGCAGTGAAGGGTGTGGGACGGGAGGGGAGGAGACCCAGTACTTC | TRBJ2-5 | TRBD2 | NA | TRBV10-1
CASSLGTGDSGELFF | TGTGCCAGCAGCTTAGGGACAGGCGACTCCGGGGAGCTGTTTTTT | TRBJ2-2 | TRBD1 | NA | TRBV7-2
CSASRIGDKAFF | TGCAGTGCTAGTCGCATTGGGGACAAAGCTTTCTTT | TRBJ1-1 | NA | NA | TRBV20-1
CAIGQGGDSAEAFF | TGTGCCATCGGACAGGGAGGGGATAGCGCTGAAGCTTTCTTT | TRBJ1-1 | TRBD1 | few | TRBV2
CASSEPQEPGSGDTDTQYF | TGCGCCAGCAGTGAGCCTCAGGAACCGGGGAGCGGAGACACAGATACGCAGTATTTT | TRBJ2-3 | NA | NA | TRBV10-1
CASSRDGGDYGYTF | TGCGCCAGCAGCCGAGACGGGGGCGACTATGGCTACACCTTC | TRBJ1-2 | NA | NA | TRBV5-1
CASSGFPDYEEQFF | TGTGCCAGCAGTGGGTTTCCGGACTATGAAGAGCAGTTCTTC | TRBJ2-1 | NA | NA | TRBV11-1
CASRPFQPDTGELFF | TGTGCCAGCAGACCTTTTCAGCCGGACACCGGGGAGCTGTTTTTT | TRBJ2-2 | NA | NA | TRBV6-2/TRBV6-3
CASSSSGSGNTIYF | NA | TRBJ1-3 | NA | NA | TRBV28
CASSIERGTTEAFF | TGTGCCAGTAGTATAGAACGGGGGACGACTGAAGCTTTCTTT | TRBJ1-1 | NA | NA | TRBV19
CASSTGQARGYTF | TGTGCCAGCAGTACGGGACAGGCGCGGGGCTACACCTTC | TRBJ1-2 | TRBD1 | NA | TRBV6-5
CAWSFATDTQYF | TGTGCCTGGAGCTTTGCGACAGATACGCAGTATTTT | TRBJ2-3 | NA | NA | TRBV30
CASSLGGSNKAETQYF | TGTGCCAGCAGCTTAGGAGGTAGCAATAAGGCGGAGACCCAGTACTTC | TRBJ2-5 | NA | NA | TRBV7-2
CASSLPDSLNTEAFF | TGTGCCAGCAGTCTCCCGGACAGTTTGAACACTGAAGCTTTCTTT | TRBJ1-1 | NA | NA | TRBV28
CASSVTSGWRINEQFF | TGTGCCAGCAGTGTGACGTCCGGTTGGAGGATCAATGAGCAGTTCTTC | TRBJ2-1 | NA | NA | TRBV2
CASLGQGNTEAFF | TGTGCCAGCTTGGGACAGGGGAACACTGAAGCTTTCTTT | TRBJ1-1 | TRBD1 | NA | TRBV28
CASSLVAVETQYF | TGTGCCAGCAGCTTGGTGGCGGTAGAGACCCAGTACTTC | TRBJ2-5 | NA | NA | TRBV5-6
CASSLNPGGHTPPDTQYF | TGTGCCAGCAGCTTAAATCCGGGGGGGCACACCCCCCCAGATACGCAGTATTTT | TRBJ2-3 | TRBD2 | NA | TRBV7-3
CSAWTATGELFF | TGCAGCGCTTGGACAGCCACCGGGGAGCTGTTTTTT | TRBJ2-2 | NA | NA | TRBV29-1